This is a list of T cell receptor beta chains from one sample in a study of T cells after posttransplantation cyclophosphamide. Measured with immunoSEQ multiplex PCR; TCRdb has only the in-frame clones, and not every one. This sample has under 50,000 clones and no singletons, with about 4.2% in the ten largest. The sequenced sample consisted of PBMCs. The receptors derive from a woman aged 50 to 60 in good health and a related stem cell transplant donor. Both conserved end residues are part of each CDR3. The D gene is left open where the match is weak. Some rows have no size entry. The others give once, few or many, or a class for an expanded clone.

v_gene: TRBV5-8; d_gene: .; j_gene: TRBJ2-3; abundance: many; CDR3nt: TGTGCCAGCAGCCGAGGGAGTGCGAGGACCACAGATACGCAGTATTTT; CDR3aa: CASSRGSARTTDTQYF
v_gene: TRBV9; d_gene: .; j_gene: TRBJ1-1; abundance: many; CDR3nt: TGTGCCAGCAGCGTAGATTCCCGGGGGAACACTGAAGCTTTCTTT; CDR3aa: CASSVDSRGNTEAFF
v_gene: TRBV19; d_gene: .; j_gene: TRBJ1-1; abundance: many; CDR3nt: TGTGCCAGTAGTATAAGGGGGTTGAACACTGAAGCTTTCTTT; CDR3aa: CASSIRGLNTEAFF
v_gene: TRBV6-5; d_gene: .; j_gene: TRBJ2-7; abundance: many; CDR3nt: TGTGCCAGTCGGCAGGGTAAGGTCTACGAGCAGTACTTC; CDR3aa: CASRQGKVYEQYF
v_gene: TRBV7-2; d_gene: .; j_gene: TRBJ2-6; abundance: many; CDR3nt: TGTGCCAGCAGCTTAGTTTCGGCTAGCTTGTCCTCTGGGGCCAACGTCCTGACTTTC; CDR3aa: CASSLVSASLSSGANVLTF
v_gene: TRBV5-8; d_gene: TRBD1; j_gene: TRBJ2-3; abundance: many; CDR3nt: TGTGCCAGCAGCCCGGGACAGGGGGCCACAGATACGCAGTATTTT; CDR3aa: CASSPGQGATDTQYF
v_gene: TRBV28; d_gene: .; j_gene: TRBJ1-3; abundance: many; CDR3nt: TGTGCCAGCAGCACACTACAGGGAAGTTTGGCTGGAAACACCATATATTTT; CDR3aa: CASSTLQGSLAGNTIYF
v_gene: TRBV7-2; d_gene: TRBD1; j_gene: TRBJ2-1; abundance: many; CDR3nt: TGTGCCAGCAGCTTATGGACAGGATCCTACAATGAGCAGTTCTTC; CDR3aa: CASSLWTGSYNEQFF
v_gene: TRBV5-1; d_gene: TRBD1; j_gene: TRBJ1-2; abundance: many; CDR3nt: TGCGCCAGCAGCACGGCCGGGACAGGGCAATCTAACTATGGCTACACCTTC; CDR3aa: CASSTAGTGQSNYGYTF
v_gene: TRBV10-1; d_gene: TRBD1; j_gene: TRBJ1-3; abundance: many; CDR3nt: TGCGCCAGCAACAGGGGGTTATACACCATATATTTT; CDR3aa: CASNRGLYTIYF
v_gene: TRBV28; d_gene: .; j_gene: TRBJ1-3; abundance: many; CDR3nt: TGTGCCAGCAGGAACGACCGGGACACTTCCTCTGGAAACACCATATATTTT; CDR3aa: CASRNDRDTSSGNTIYF
v_gene: TRBV19; d_gene: TRBD1; j_gene: TRBJ1-6; abundance: many; CDR3nt: TGTGCCAGTAGTGGAAGGGGGCAGGGCGTCCCACCCCTCCACTTT; CDR3aa: CASSGRGQGVPPLHF
v_gene: TRBV9; d_gene: .; j_gene: TRBJ2-3; abundance: many; CDR3nt: TGTGCCAGCAGCGTATTAAGCAACACAGATACGCAGTATTTT; CDR3aa: CASSVLSNTDTQYF
v_gene: TRBV4-1; d_gene: .; j_gene: TRBJ2-1; abundance: many; CDR3nt: TGCGCCAGCAGCCAGGCTAACTTTCTAGCGTTGGGGGACAATGAGCAGTTCTTC; CDR3aa: CASSQANFLALGDNEQFF
v_gene: TRBV28; d_gene: .; j_gene: TRBJ1-2; abundance: few; CDR3nt: TGTGCCAGTCTGGGGCGGGGCAGATGGTATGGCTACACCTTC; CDR3aa: CASLGRGRWYGYTF
v_gene: TRBV6-1; d_gene: TRBD1; j_gene: TRBJ2-7; abundance: many; CDR3nt: TGTGCCAGCAGACCGACAGGGTACGAGCAGTACTTC; CDR3aa: CASRPTGYEQYF
v_gene: TRBV10-2; d_gene: TRBD2; j_gene: TRBJ2-1; abundance: many; CDR3nt: TGCGCCAGCATAGCGGGGTCGTCGAGTGAGCAGTTCTTC; CDR3aa: CASIAGSSSEQFF
v_gene: TRBV4-1; d_gene: .; j_gene: TRBJ1-5; abundance: many; CDR3nt: TGCGCCAGCAGCCAAGGGGAGGGGATCCTTCAGCCCCAGCATTTT; CDR3aa: CASSQGEGILQPQHF
v_gene: TRBV18; d_gene: .; j_gene: TRBJ2-3; abundance: many; CDR3nt: TGTGCCAGCTCACCACAGGGGGCGGAGGGCCCAGATACGCAGTATTTT; CDR3aa: CASSPQGAEGPDTQYF
v_gene: TRBV6-1; d_gene: TRBD1; j_gene: TRBJ2-3; abundance: many; CDR3nt: TGTGCCAGCAGTGAAGCGCTAGGGGACAGATGGTCTGAAACGCAGTATTTT; CDR3aa: CASSEALGDRWSETQYF
v_gene: TRBV9; d_gene: .; j_gene: TRBJ1-2; abundance: many; CDR3nt: TGTGCCAGCAGCACCCAGGTAGGAAGTGGCTACACCTTC; CDR3aa: CASSTQVGSGYTF
v_gene: TRBV14; d_gene: TRBD2; j_gene: TRBJ2-4; abundance: few; CDR3nt: TGTGCCAGCAGCCCCGGGGGGTGGGCCAAAAACATTCAGTACTTC; CDR3aa: CASSPGGWAKNIQYF
v_gene: TRBV9; d_gene: TRBD1; j_gene: TRBJ2-7; abundance: many; CDR3nt: TGTGCCAGCAGCTCAATCGGGACAGGTACCTACGAGCAGTACTTC; CDR3aa: CASSSIGTGTYEQYF
v_gene: TRBV10-3; d_gene: .; j_gene: TRBJ2-5; abundance: many; CDR3nt: TGTGCCATCAGTGAGCTGGCAGGAGAGACCCAGTACTTC; CDR3aa: CAISELAGETQYF
v_gene: TRBV7-9; d_gene: .; j_gene: TRBJ1-1; abundance: many; CDR3nt: TGTGCCAGCAGCCTGGCCGGGGTGGAGCGCACTGAAGCTTTCTTT; CDR3aa: CASSLAGVERTEAFF
v_gene: TRBV28; d_gene: .; j_gene: TRBJ2-7; abundance: many; CDR3nt: TGTGCCAGCAGTTTAGGTTGGCTCCGTGACGAGCAGTACTTC; CDR3aa: CASSLGWLRDEQYF
v_gene: TRBV28; d_gene: .; j_gene: TRBJ1-1; abundance: few; CDR3nt: TGTGCCAGCTTACATTTAGCCCGATATGAAGCTTTCTTT; CDR3aa: CASLHLARYEAFF
v_gene: TRBV30; d_gene: .; j_gene: TRBJ2-3; abundance: few; CDR3nt: TGTGCCTGGAGTCCTGGGGGGGGCTCAGATACGCAGTATTTT; CDR3aa: CAWSPGGGSDTQYF
v_gene: TRBV6-1; d_gene: TRBD1; j_gene: TRBJ2-5; abundance: many; CDR3nt: TGTGCCAGCAGTGGTAGACAGGGGAGAGGGGAGACCCAGTACTTC; CDR3aa: CASSGRQGRGETQYF
v_gene: TRBV19; d_gene: TRBD1; j_gene: TRBJ1-2; abundance: many; CDR3nt: TGTGCCAGTAGCACTTTGGGGACAGGGACCTCTAACTATGGCTACACCTTC; CDR3aa: CASSTLGTGTSNYGYTF
v_gene: TRBV19; d_gene: TRBD1; j_gene: TRBJ1-6; abundance: many; CDR3nt: TGTGCCAGTAGGGGGGACAGGGACAATTCACCCCTCCACTTT; CDR3aa: CASRGDRDNSPLHF
v_gene: TRBV18; d_gene: .; j_gene: TRBJ1-6; abundance: many; CDR3nt: TGTGCCAGCTCACCACAAAACAGTTATAATTCACCCCTCCACTTT; CDR3aa: CASSPQNSYNSPLHF
v_gene: TRBV7-9; d_gene: TRBD1; j_gene: TRBJ1-2; abundance: many; CDR3nt: TGTGCCAGCAGCCCCACGGCAGGGGGCAGCTATGGCTACACCTTC; CDR3aa: CASSPTAGGSYGYTF
v_gene: TRBV28; d_gene: TRBD1; j_gene: TRBJ2-5; abundance: .; CDR3nt: TGTGCCAGCAGTGTCATCCCAGGACAGGGCTATGAGACCCAGTACTTC; CDR3aa: CASSVIPGQGYETQYF
v_gene: TRBV7-2; d_gene: TRBD1; j_gene: TRBJ1-3; abundance: many; CDR3nt: TGTGCCAGCAGCCGAACAGGGGAAACTGGAAACACCATATATTTT; CDR3aa: CASSRTGETGNTIYF
v_gene: TRBV7-3; d_gene: .; j_gene: TRBJ1-1; abundance: many; CDR3nt: TGTGCCAGCAGCTTAAGTCCGGGTTTGAGGACTGAAGCTTTCTTT; CDR3aa: CASSLSPGLRTEAFF
v_gene: TRBV29-1; d_gene: TRBD1; j_gene: TRBJ2-5; abundance: few; CDR3nt: TGCAACGATTCTACCGGACAGGCAGGAGAGACCCAGTACTTC; CDR3aa: CNDSTGQAGETQYF
v_gene: TRBV7-3; d_gene: .; j_gene: TRBJ2-7; abundance: few; CDR3nt: TGTGCCAGCAGGTCGACAGGATCCTACGAGCAGTACTTC; CDR3aa: CASRSTGSYEQYF
v_gene: TRBV18; d_gene: TRBD1; j_gene: TRBJ1-5; abundance: many; CDR3nt: TGTGCCAGCTCAAGGGACAGAAATCAGCCCCAGCATTTT; CDR3aa: CASSRDRNQPQHF
v_gene: TRBV4-1; d_gene: TRBD2; j_gene: TRBJ2-2; abundance: many; CDR3nt: TGCGCCAGCAGTCCTTTTAAAGCGGGGGGGAACACCGGGGAGCTGTTTTTT; CDR3aa: CASSPFKAGGNTGELFF
v_gene: TRBV9; d_gene: TRBD1; j_gene: TRBJ1-2; abundance: few; CDR3nt: TGTGCCAGCAGCGTGGGCGAAAGGACAGGGCCCACTAACTATGGCTACACCTTC; CDR3aa: CASSVGERTGPTNYGYTF
v_gene: TRBV28; d_gene: TRBD1; j_gene: TRBJ1-2; abundance: few; CDR3nt: TGTGCCAGTTACTCCGGGACAGTGAACTATGGCTACACCTTC; CDR3aa: CASYSGTVNYGYTF
v_gene: TRBV7-2; d_gene: .; j_gene: TRBJ1-3; abundance: many; CDR3nt: TGTGCCAGCAGCTTGCGGCCGCAGACCTCTGGAAACACCATATATTTT; CDR3aa: CASSLRPQTSGNTIYF
v_gene: TRBV2; d_gene: TRBD1; j_gene: TRBJ1-3; abundance: many; CDR3nt: TGTGCCAGCACCTTTACCATACAGGGGGGCTCTGGAAACACCATATATTTT; CDR3aa: CASTFTIQGGSGNTIYF
v_gene: TRBV23-1; d_gene: TRBD1; j_gene: TRBJ1-6; abundance: many; CDR3nt: TGCGCCAGCCCCGTACGGGACAGGGGAATAATTTCACCCCTCCACTTT; CDR3aa: CASPVRDRGIISPLHF
v_gene: TRBV6-5; d_gene: TRBD1; j_gene: TRBJ1-1; abundance: many; CDR3nt: TGTGCCAGCAGTTTCGGACAGGGAGAGAGAGGGACTGAAGCTTTCTTT; CDR3aa: CASSFGQGERGTEAFF
v_gene: TRBV6-1; d_gene: .; j_gene: TRBJ2-7; abundance: many; CDR3nt: TGTGCCAGCAGTGAAGGGGGCAAAGTCACCTACGAGCAGTACTTC; CDR3aa: CASSEGGKVTYEQYF
v_gene: TRBV7-3; d_gene: TRBD1; j_gene: TRBJ1-2; abundance: many; CDR3nt: TGTGCCAGCAGCTTAGCAGGGGGCGGCTATGGCTACACCTTC; CDR3aa: CASSLAGGGYGYTF
v_gene: TRBV9; d_gene: .; j_gene: TRBJ2-7; abundance: many; CDR3nt: TGTGCCAGCAGCGTGGTCAGTTCGGGAGAGCAGTACTTC; CDR3aa: CASSVVSSGEQYF
v_gene: TRBV2; d_gene: .; j_gene: TRBJ2-3; abundance: few; CDR3nt: TGTGCCAGCAGTGCCGTCACAGATACGCAGTATTTT; CDR3aa: CASSAVTDTQYF
v_gene: TRBV15; d_gene: .; j_gene: TRBJ1-4; abundance: many; CDR3nt: TGTGCCACCAGCGGAGACAGTGAAAAACTGTTTTTT; CDR3aa: CATSGDSEKLFF
v_gene: TRBV6-1; d_gene: TRBD1; j_gene: TRBJ1-2; abundance: few; CDR3nt: TGTGCCAGCGGGACAGGGGGTGGCTACACCTTC; CDR3aa: CASGTGGGYTF
v_gene: TRBV5-1; d_gene: .; j_gene: TRBJ1-4; abundance: many; CDR3nt: TGCGCCAGCAGCTCGGGGGGGACCTCAACTAATGAAAAACTGTTTTTT; CDR3aa: CASSSGGTSTNEKLFF
v_gene: TRBV29-1; d_gene: .; j_gene: TRBJ1-2; abundance: many; CDR3nt: TGCAGCGTTGTGGGCCAGGGGTCTTGGGGCTACACCTTC; CDR3aa: CSVVGQGSWGYTF